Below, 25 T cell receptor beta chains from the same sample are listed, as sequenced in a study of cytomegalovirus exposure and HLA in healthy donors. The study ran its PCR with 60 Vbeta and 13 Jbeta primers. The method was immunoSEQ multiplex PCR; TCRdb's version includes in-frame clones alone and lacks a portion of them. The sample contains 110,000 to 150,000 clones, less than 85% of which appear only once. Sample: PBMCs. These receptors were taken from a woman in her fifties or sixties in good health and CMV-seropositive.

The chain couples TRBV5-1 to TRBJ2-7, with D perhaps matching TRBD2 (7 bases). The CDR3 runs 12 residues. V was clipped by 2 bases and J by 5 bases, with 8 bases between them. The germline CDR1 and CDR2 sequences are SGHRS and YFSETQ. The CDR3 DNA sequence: TGCGCCAGCAGCTTCGGGGGGCACGAGCAGTACTTC. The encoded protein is CASSFGGHEQYF.

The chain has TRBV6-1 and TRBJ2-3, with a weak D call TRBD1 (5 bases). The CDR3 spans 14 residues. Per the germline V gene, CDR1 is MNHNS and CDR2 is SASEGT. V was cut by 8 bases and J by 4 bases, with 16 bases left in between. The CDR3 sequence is CASSAGLDADTQYF. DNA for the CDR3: TGTGCCAGCTCTGCAGGGTTGGACGCAGATACGCAGTATTTT.

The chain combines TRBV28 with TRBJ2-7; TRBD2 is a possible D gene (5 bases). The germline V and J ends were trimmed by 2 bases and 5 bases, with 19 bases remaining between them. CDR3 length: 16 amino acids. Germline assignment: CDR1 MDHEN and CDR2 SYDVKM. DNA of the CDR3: TGTGCCAGCAGTTTACGTGGACGGACTCTGTTCCACGAGCAGTACTTC. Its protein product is CASSLRGRTLFHEQYF.

CDR3 coding DNA: TGTGCCAGCAGCTTAGTAGCCTCTGGGGCCAACGTCCTGACTTTC. It is translated as CASSLVASGANVLTF. The V gene is TRBV7-8, the J gene TRBJ2-6; no definite D call. In germline, CDR1 is SGHVS, CDR2 FQNEAQ. V lost 1 base to trimming and J lost 0 bases, with 4 bases between them. The CDR3 loop spans 15 amino acids.

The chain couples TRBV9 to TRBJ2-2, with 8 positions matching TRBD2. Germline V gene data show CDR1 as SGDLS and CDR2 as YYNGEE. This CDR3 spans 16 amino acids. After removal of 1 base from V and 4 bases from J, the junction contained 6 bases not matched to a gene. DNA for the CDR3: TGTGCCAGCAGCGTAAGACGGGGGGGCACCACCGGGGAGCTGTTTTTT. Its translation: CASSVRRGGTTGELFF.

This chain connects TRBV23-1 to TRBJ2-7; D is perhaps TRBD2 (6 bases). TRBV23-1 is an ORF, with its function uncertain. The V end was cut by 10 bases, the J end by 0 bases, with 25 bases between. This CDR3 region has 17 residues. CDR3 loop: CATALQGLNFPSYEQYF. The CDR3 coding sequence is TGCGCCACTGCCCTCCAGGGACTTAATTTTCCCTCCTACGAGCAGTACTTC.

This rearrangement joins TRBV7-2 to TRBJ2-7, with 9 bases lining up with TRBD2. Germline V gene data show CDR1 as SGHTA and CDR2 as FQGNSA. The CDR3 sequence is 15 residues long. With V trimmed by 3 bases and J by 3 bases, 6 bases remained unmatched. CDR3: CASSFLRGGNYEQYF. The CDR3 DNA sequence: TGTGCCAGCAGCTTTTTGCGGGGGGGAAACTACGAGCAGTACTTC.

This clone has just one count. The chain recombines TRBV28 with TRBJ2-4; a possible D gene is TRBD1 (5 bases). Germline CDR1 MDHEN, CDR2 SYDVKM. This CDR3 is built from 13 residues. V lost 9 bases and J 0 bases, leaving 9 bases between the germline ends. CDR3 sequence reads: CARDKPAKNIQYF. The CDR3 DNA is TGTGCCAGGGACAAGCCAGCCAAAAACATTCAGTACTTC. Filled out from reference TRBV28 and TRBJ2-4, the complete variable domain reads DVKVTQSSRYLVKRTGEKVFLECVQDMDHENMFWYRQDPGLGLRLIYFSYDVKMKEKGDIPEGYSVSREKKERFSLILESASTNQTSMYLCARDKPAKNIQYFGAGTRLSVL.

The CDR3, as DNA: TGTGCCAGCAGCTTGACCGGGACTAGCGGAAACAATGAGCAGTTCTTC. Its protein product is CASSLTGTSGNNEQFF. This chain joins TRBV11-3 and TRBJ2-1, with 11 bases aligning to TRBD2. The CDR3 has 16 amino acids. Trimming cost V 3 bases and J 5 bases; bases outside gene matches: 6. CDR1 and CDR2 from the germline V gene are SGHNT and YENEEA.

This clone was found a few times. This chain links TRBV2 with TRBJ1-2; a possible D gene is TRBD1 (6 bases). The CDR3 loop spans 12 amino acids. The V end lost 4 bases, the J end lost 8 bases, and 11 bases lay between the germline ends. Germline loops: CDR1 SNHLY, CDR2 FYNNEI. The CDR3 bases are TGTGCCAGCAGTGTAACAGGGAACGGCTACACCTTC. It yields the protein CASSVTGNGYTF.

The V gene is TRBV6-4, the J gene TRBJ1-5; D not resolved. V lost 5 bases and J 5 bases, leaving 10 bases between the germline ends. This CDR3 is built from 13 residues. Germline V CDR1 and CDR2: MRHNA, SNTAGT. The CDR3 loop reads CASSREEDQPQHF. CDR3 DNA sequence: TGTGCCAGCAGTAGGGAGGAAGATCAGCCCCAGCATTTT.

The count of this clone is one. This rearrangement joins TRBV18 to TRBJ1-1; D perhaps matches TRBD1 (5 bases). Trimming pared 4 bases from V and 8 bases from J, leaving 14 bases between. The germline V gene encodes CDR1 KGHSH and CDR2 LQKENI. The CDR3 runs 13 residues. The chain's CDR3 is CASSQSWGEEAFF. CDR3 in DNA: TGTGCCAGCTCACAGTCGTGGGGGGAGGAAGCTTTCTTT.

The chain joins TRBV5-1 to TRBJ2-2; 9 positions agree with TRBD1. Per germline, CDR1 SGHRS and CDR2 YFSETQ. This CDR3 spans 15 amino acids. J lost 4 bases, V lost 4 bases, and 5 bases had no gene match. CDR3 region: CASSRRTGVTGELFF. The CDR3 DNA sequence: TGCGCCAGCAGCCGACGGACAGGGGTCACCGGGGAGCTGTTTTTT.

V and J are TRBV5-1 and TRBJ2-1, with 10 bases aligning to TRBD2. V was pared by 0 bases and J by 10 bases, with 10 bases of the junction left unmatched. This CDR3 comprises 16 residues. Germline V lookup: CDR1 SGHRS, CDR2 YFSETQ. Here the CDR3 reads CASSLGLAGAEVEQFF. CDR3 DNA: TGCGCCAGCAGCTTGGGGCTAGCGGGGGCCGAAGTAGAGCAGTTCTTC. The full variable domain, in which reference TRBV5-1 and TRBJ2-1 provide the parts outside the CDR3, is KAGVTQTPRYLIKTRGQQVTLSCSPISGHRSVSWYQQTPGQGLQFLFEYFSETQRNKGNFPGRFSGRQFSNSRSEMNVSTLELGDSALYLCASSLGLAGAEVEQFFGPGTRLTVL.

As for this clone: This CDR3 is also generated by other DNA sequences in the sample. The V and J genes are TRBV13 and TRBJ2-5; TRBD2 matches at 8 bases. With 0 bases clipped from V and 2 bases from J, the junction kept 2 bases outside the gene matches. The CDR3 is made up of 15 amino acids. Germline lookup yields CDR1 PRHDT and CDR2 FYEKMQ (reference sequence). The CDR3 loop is CASSLGAGGQETQYF. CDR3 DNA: TGTGCCAGCAGCTTAGGGGCGGGGGGACAAGAGACCCAGTACTTC.

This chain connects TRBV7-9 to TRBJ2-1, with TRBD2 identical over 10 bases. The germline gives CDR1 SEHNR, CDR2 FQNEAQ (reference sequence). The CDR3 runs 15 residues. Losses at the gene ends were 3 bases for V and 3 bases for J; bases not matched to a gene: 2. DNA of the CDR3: TGTGCCAGCAGCTTGCTAGCGGGGGTCTACAATGAGCAGTTCTTC. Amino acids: CASSLLAGVYNEQFF.

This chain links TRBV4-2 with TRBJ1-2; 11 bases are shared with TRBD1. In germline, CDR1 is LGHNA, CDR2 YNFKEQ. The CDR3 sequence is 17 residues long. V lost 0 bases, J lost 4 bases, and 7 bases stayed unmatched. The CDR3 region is CASSQEGSGQGAYGYTF. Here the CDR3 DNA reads TGTGCCAGCAGCCAAGAAGGCAGCGGACAGGGGGCCTATGGCTACACCTTC.

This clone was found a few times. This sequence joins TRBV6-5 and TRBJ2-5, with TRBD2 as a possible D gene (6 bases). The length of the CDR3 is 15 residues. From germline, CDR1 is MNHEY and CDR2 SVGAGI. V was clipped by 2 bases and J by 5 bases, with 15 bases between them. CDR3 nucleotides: TGTGCCAGCAGTTACGGAGGGGTGGCGCGGGAGACCCAGTACTTC. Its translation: CASSYGGVARETQYF.

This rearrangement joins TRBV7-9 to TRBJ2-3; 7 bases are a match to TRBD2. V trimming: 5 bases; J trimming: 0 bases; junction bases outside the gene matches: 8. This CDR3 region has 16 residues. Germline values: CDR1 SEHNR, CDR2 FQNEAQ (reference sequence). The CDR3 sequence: CASSPRGSGSTDTQYF. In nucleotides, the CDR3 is TGTGCCAGCAGCCCCCGGGGTAGCGGGAGCACAGATACGCAGTATTTT.

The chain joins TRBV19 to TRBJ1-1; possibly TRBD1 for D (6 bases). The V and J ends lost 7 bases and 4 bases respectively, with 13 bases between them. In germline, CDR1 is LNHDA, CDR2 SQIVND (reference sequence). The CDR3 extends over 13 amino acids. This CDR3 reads CASKQGGGTEAFF. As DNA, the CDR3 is TGTGCCAGTAAACAGGGTGGTGGCACTGAAGCTTTCTTT.

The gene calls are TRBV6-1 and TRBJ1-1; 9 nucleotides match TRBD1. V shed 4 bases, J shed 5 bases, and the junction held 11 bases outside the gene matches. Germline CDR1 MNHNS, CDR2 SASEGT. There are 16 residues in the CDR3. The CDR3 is CASSGPIQGALTEAFF. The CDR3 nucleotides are TGTGCCAGCAGTGGCCCCATACAGGGGGCGCTGACTGAAGCTTTCTTT.

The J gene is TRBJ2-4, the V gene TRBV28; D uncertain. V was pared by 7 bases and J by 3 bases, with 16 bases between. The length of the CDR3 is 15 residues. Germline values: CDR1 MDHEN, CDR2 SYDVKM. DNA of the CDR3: TGTGCCAGCACCCCCCCCGGTTTTATCAAAAACATTCAGTACTTC. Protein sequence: CASTPPGFIKNIQYF. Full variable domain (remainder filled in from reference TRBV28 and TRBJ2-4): DVKVTQSSRYLVKRTGEKVFLECVQDMDHENMFWYRQDPGLGLRLIYFSYDVKMKEKGDIPEGYSVSREKKERFSLILESASTNQTSMYLCASTPPGFIKNIQYFGAGTRLSVL.

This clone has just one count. CDR3 loop: CASSHPGQGIEQYF. The CDR3 nucleotides are TGTGCCAGCAGCCACCCGGGACAGGGGATCGAGCAGTACTTC. The V call is TRBV7-8, the J call TRBJ2-7, with 10 bases matching TRBD1. J lost 6 bases, V lost 5 bases, and 7 bases had no gene match. The CDR3 contains 14 residues. In germline, CDR1 is SGHVS, CDR2 FQNEAQ.

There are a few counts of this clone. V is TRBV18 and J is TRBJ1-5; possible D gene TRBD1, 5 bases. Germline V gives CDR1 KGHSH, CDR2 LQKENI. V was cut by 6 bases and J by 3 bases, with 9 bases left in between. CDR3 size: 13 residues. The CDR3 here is CASSGGDNQPQHF. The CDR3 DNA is TGTGCCAGCTCCGGGGGGGACAATCAGCCCCAGCATTTT.

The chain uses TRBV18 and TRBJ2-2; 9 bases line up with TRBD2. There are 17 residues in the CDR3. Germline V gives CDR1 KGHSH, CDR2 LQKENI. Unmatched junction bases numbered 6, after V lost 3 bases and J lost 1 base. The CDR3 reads CASSPSRLAENTGELFF. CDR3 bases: TGTGCCAGCTCACCTTCTCGACTAGCGGAGAACACCGGGGAGCTGTTTTTT. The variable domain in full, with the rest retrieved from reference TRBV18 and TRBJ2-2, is NAGVMQNPRHLVRRRGQEARLRCSPMKGHSHVYWYRQLPEEGLKFMVYLQKENIIDESGMPKERFSAEFPKEGPSILRIQQVVRGDSAAYFCASSPSRLAENTGELFFGEGSRLTVL.